This T cell receptor (beta chain) was observed in a study of T cells in narcolepsy. Study-level background: Healthy controls were enrolled alongside patients with narcolepsy type 1 or type 2.

The CDR3 is 15 residues long. J lost 4 bases, V lost 4 bases, and 10 bases had no gene match. In germline, CDR1 is LNHDA, CDR2 SQIVND (reference sequence). Assay: immunoSEQ multiplex PCR; the TCRdb copy retains only in-frame clones and omits some. The sample lists 30,000 to 45,000 clones; about 85% were seen once. Overall study results and limits: HCRT-specific and TRIB2-specific autoreactive clonotypes appeared among same-patient CSF and blood CD4+ clonotypes. No autoreactive T cell clone sequences appeared in some memory CD4+ repertoires. Healthy controls reportedly lacked the autoreactive clonotypes serially found in patients' blood.

On this clone itself: Its target is unknown.

Sequencing input: CD45RA- memory CD4+ T cells from PBMCs. This clonotype was obtained from a human donor with narcolepsy. This chain uses TRBV19 with TRBJ2-7; 7 bases match TRBD2. The CDR3 loop reads CASSRLAAAGYEQYF. The DNA of the CDR3 is TGTGCCAGTAGTAGGCTAGCGGCGGCAGGGTACGAGCAGTACTTC.